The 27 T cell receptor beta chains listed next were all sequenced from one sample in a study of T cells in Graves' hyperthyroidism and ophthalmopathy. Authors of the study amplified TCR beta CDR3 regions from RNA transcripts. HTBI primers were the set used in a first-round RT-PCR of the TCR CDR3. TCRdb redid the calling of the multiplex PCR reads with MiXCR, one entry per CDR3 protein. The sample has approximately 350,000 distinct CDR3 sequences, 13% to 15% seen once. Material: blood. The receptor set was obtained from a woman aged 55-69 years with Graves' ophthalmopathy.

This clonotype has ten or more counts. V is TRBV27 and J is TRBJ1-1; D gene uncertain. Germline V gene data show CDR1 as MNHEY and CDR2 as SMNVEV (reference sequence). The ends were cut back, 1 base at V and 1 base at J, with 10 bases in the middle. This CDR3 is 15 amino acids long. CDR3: CASSLYGQPNTEAFF. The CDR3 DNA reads TGTGCCAGCAGTTTATATGGGCAGCCGAACACTGAAGCTTTCTTT.

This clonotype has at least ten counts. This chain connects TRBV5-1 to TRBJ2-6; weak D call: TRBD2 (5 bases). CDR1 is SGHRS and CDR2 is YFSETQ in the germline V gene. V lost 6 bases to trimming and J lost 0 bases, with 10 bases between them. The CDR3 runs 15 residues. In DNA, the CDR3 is TGCGCCAGCACAGCCGAGGGCTCTGGGGCCAACGTCCTGACTTTC. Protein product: CASTAEGSGANVLTF.

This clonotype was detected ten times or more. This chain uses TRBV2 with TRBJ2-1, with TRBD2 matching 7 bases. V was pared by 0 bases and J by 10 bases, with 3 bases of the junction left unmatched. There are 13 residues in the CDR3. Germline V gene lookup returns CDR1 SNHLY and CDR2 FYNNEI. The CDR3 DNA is TGTGCCAGCAGTGAAGCGACCGGGGGGGAGCAGTTCTTC. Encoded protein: CASSEATGGEQFF. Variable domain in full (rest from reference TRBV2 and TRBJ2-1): EPEVTQTPSHQVTQMGQEVILRCVPISNHLYFYWYRQILGQKVEFLVSFYNNEISEKSEIFDDQFSVERPDGSNFTLKIRSTKLEDSAMYFCASSEATGGEQFFGPGTRLTVL.

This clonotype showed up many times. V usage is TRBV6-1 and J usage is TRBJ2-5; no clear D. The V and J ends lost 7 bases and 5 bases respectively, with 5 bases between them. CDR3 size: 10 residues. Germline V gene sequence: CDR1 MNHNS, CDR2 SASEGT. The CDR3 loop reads CASMEETQYF. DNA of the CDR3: TGTGCCAGCATGGAGGAGACCCAGTACTTC.

The CDR3 DNA follows: TGCAGCATTGGGACTAGCGGGGCTAGCACAGATACGCAGTATTTT. This gives the protein CSIGTSGASTDTQYF. The chain combines TRBV29-1 with TRBJ2-3; 13 bases line up with TRBD2. The ends lost 8 bases at V and 0 bases at J; junction bases unmatched: 5. Germline-derived CDR1 and CDR2 are SQVTM and ANQGSEA. The CDR3 has 15 amino acids.

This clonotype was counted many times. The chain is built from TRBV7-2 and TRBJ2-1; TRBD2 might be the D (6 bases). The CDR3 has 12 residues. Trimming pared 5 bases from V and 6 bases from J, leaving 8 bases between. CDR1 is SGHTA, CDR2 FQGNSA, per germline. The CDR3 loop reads CASSRDFNEQFF. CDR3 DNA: TGTGCCAGCAGCCGGGACTTCAATGAGCAGTTCTTC.

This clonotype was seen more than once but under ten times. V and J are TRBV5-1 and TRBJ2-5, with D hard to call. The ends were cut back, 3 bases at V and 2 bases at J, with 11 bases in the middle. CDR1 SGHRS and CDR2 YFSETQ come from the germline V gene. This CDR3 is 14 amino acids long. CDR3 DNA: TGCGCCAGCAGCTCCGCTAGGGAACAAGAGACCCAGTACTTC. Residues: CASSSAREQETQYF.

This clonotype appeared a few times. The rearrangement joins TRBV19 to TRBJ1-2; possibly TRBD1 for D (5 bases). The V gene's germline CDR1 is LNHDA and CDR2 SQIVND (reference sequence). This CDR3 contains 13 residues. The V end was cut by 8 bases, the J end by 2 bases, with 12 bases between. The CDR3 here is CASAVEGNYGYTF. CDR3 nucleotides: TGTGCCAGTGCTGTTGAGGGGAACTATGGCTACACCTTC. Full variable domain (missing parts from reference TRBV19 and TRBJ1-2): DGGITQSPKYLFRKEGQNVTLSCEQNLNHDAMYWYRQDPGQGLRLIYYSQIVNDFQKGDIAEGYSVSREKKESFPLTVTSAQKNPTAFYLCASAVEGNYGYTFGSGTRLTVV.

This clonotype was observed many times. The CDR3 is CASSLDPGTTDTQYF. CDR3 DNA sequence: TGCGCCAGCAGCTTGGACCCAGGCACCACAGATACGCAGTATTTT. The rearrangement links TRBV5-1 to TRBJ2-3; D ambiguous. Germline V CDR1 and CDR2: SGHRS, YFSETQ. The V end was cut by 0 bases, the J end by 2 bases, with 10 bases between. The CDR3 extends over 15 amino acids.

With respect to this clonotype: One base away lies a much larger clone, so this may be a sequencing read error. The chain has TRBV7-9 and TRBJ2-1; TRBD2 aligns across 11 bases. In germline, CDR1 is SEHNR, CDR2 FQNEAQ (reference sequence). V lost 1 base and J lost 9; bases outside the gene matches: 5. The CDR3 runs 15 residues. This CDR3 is CASSLEELAGVEQFF. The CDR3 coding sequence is TGTGCCAGCAGCTTAGAGGAACTAGCGGGAGTTGAGCAGTTCTTC. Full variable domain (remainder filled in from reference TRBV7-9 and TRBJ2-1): DTGVSQNPRHKITKRGQNVTFRCDPISEHNRLYWYRQTLGQGPEFLTYFQNEAQLEKSRLLSDRFSAERPKGSFSTLEIQRTEQGDSAMYLCASSLEELAGVEQFFGPGTRLTVL.

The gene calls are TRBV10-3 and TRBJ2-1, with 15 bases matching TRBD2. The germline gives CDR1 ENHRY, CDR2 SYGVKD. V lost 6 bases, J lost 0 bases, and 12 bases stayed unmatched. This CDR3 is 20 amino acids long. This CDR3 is CAIRRDLGLAGGRSYNEQFF. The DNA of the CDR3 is TGTGCCATCAGAAGGGACCTGGGACTAGCGGGAGGACGCTCCTACAATGAGCAGTTCTTC.

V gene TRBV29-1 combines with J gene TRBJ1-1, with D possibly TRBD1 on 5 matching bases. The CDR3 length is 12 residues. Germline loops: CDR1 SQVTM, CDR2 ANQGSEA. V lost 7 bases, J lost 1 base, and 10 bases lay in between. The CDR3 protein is CSGWGGNTEAFF. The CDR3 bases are TGCAGCGGTTGGGGGGGGAACACTGAAGCTTTCTTT.

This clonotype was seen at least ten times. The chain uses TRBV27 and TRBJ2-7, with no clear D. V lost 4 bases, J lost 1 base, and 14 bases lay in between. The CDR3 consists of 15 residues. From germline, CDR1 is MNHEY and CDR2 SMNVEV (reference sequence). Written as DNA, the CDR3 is TGTGCCAGCAGTTCTCTACCACCTTTATCCTACGAGCAGTACTTC. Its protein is CASSSLPPLSYEQYF.

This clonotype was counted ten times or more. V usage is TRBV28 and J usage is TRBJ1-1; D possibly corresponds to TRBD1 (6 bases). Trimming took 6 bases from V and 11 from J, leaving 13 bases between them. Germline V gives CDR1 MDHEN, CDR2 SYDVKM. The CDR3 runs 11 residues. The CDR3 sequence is CASSLGGWAFF. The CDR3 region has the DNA TGTGCCAGCAGCTTAGGGGGGTGGGCTTTCTTT.

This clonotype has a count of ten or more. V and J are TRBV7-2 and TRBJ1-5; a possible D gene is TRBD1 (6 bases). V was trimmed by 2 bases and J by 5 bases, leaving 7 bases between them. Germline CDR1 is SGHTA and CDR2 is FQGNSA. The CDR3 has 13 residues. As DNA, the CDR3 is TGTGCCAGCAGCTTATACAGGGATCAGCCCCAGCATTTT. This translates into CASSLYRDQPQHF.

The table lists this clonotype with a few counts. The CDR3 loop reads CASSLAGTGEAFF. CDR3 DNA sequence: TGCGCCAGCAGCTTAGCCGGGACAGGTGAAGCTTTCTTT. This chain joins TRBV5-1 and TRBJ1-1, with TRBD1 matching over 8 bases. Trimming removed 2 bases from V and 7 bases from J; junction bases left unmatched: 4. This CDR3 spans 13 amino acids. Germline-derived CDR1 and CDR2 are SGHRS and YFSETQ.

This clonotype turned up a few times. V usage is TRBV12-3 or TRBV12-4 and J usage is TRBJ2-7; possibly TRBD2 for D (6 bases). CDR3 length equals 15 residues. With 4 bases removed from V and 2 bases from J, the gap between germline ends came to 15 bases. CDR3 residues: CASSSGTGSAYEQYF. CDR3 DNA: TGTGCCAGCAGTTCAGGTACCGGGAGTGCCTACGAGCAGTACTTC.

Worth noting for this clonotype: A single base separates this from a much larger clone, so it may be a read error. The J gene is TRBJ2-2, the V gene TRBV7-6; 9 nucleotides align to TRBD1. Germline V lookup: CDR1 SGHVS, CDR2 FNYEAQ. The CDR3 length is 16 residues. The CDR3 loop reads CTSSLRSQGATGELFF. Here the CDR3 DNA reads TGTACCAGCAGCTTAAGGTCACAGGGGGCAACCGGGGAGCTGTTTTTT.

Written as DNA, the CDR3 is TGTGCCAGCAGTTTCACCAGGGGTAACACCTACGAGCAGTACTTC. Encoded protein: CASSFTRGNTYEQYF. This rearrangement joins TRBV27 to TRBJ2-7; D perhaps matches TRBD1 (6 bases). Germline V gene sequence: CDR1 MNHEY, CDR2 SMNVEV (reference sequence). The ends were cut back, 3 bases at V and 2 bases at J, with 14 bases in the middle. The CDR3 sequence is 15 residues long.

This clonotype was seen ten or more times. The CDR3 loop reads CASRDSTGGGQPQHF. CDR3 nucleotides: TGTGCCAGCCGGGACAGTACAGGGGGTGGTCAGCCCCAGCATTTT. The V and J genes are TRBV28 and TRBJ1-5, with TRBD1 identical over 8 bases. CDR1 and CDR2 (germline): MDHEN, SYDVKM. Unmatched junction bases numbered 12, after V lost 8 bases and J lost 6 bases. The CDR3 consists of 15 residues.

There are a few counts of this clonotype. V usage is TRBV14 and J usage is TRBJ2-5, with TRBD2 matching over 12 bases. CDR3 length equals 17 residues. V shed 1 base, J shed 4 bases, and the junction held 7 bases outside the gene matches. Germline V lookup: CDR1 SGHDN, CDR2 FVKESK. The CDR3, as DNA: TGTGCCAGCAGCCAAGTACTTCCGGGACTAGCGGGAGAGACCCAGTACTTC. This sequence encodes CASSQVLPGLAGETQYF.

CDR3 coding DNA: TGTGCCTCCTCGGGGACAGGGCCAGCGGGAGCCCACAATGAGCAGTTCTTC. It encodes CASSGTGPAGAHNEQFF. The chain links TRBV15 to TRBJ2-1; tentative D call: TRBD1 (9 bases). Germline V CDR1 and CDR2: LNHNV, YYDKDF (reference sequence). Trimming took 11 bases from V and 5 from J, leaving 28 bases between them. The CDR3 is 17 amino acids.

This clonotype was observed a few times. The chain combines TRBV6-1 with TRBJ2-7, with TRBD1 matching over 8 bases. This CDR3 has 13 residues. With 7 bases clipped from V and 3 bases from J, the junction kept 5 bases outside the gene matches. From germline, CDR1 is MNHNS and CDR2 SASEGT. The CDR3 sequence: CASIFTGGYEQYF. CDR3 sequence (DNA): TGTGCCAGCATATTCACAGGGGGCTACGAGCAGTACTTC.

CDR3 DNA: TGTGCCAGCAGCTTCCCGGGACAGGGATTTTCCGAGCAGTACTTC. Its protein product is CASSFPGQGFSEQYF. V usage is TRBV5-4 and J usage is TRBJ2-7; 9 bases agree with TRBD1. The germline V gene encodes CDR1 SGHNT and CDR2 YYREEE (reference sequence). This CDR3 is 15 amino acids long. Trimming removed 2 bases from V and 6 bases from J; junction bases left unmatched: 9.

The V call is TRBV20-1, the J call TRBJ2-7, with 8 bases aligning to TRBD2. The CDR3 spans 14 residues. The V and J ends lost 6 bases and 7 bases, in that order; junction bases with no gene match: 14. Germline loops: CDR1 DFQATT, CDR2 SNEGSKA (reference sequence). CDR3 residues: CSAAGGAGDLEQYF. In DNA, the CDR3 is TGCAGTGCCGCCGGGGGGGCGGGGGACCTGGAGCAGTACTTC.

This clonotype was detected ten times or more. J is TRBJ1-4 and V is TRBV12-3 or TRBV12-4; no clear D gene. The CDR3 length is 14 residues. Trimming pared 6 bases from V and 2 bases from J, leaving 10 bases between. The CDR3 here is CASSLLGTNEKLFF. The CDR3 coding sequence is TGTGCCAGCAGCCTACTAGGGACTAATGAAAAACTGTTTTTT.

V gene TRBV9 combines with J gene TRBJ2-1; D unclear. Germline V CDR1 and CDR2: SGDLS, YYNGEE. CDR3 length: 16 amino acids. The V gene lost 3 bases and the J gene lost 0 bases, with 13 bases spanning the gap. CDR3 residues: CASSGNNSVSYNEQFF. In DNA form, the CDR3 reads TGTGCCAGCAGCGGAAACAACAGTGTCTCCTACAATGAGCAGTTCTTC.